The 19 T cell receptor beta chains below come from one sample, sequenced in a study of shared clonotypes between healthy human individuals. TCRdb's table, derived via immunoSEQ multiplex PCR, lists solely in-frame clones and lacks some. The sample holds approximately 980,000 clones, less than 85% seen once. Sequencing was performed on memory CD4+ T cells sorted from blood. Subset in this sample: CD45RA-negative fraction. The origin of the receptors is a man in his late teens or twenties in good health.

This chain links TRBV7-2 with TRBJ2-5; D is tentatively TRBD1 or TRBD2 (5 bases each). Trimming took 8 bases from V and 5 from J, leaving 24 bases between them. Germline V CDR1 and CDR2: SGHTA, FQGNSA. The CDR3 covers 16 residues. In nucleotides, the CDR3 is TGTGCCAGCTCCGGATGGACTGGCCAGACAGTGGAGACCCAGTACTTC. Protein: CASSGWTGQTVETQYF.

CDR3 loop: CASSLDPQGLNNQPQHF. In nucleotides, the CDR3 is TGCGCCAGCAGCTTGGACCCACAGGGATTGAACAATCAGCCCCAGCATTTT. V and J are TRBV5-1 and TRBJ1-5, with D perhaps TRBD1 (6 bases). With 0 bases removed from V and 3 bases from J, the gap between germline ends came to 16 bases. The V gene's germline CDR1 is SGHRS and CDR2 YFSETQ. The CDR3 consists of 17 residues.

A few counts support this clone. The sample carries other DNA sequences with the same CDR3. This sequence joins TRBV30 and TRBJ1-5; D gene unclear. The CDR3 runs 15 residues. The V end lost 0 bases, the J end lost 1 base, and 10 bases lay between the germline ends. Germline loops: CDR1 GTSNPN, CDR2 SVGIG (reference sequence). The CDR3 DNA sequence: TGTGCCTGGAGTGTAGGTGGGAGCAGCAATCAGCCCCAGCATTTT. It yields the protein CAWSVGGSSNQPQHF.

The chain joins TRBV18 to TRBJ2-3; perhaps TRBD1 as D (6 bases). Germline V gene data show CDR1 as KGHSH and CDR2 as LQKENI. Trimming took off 2 bases at V and 2 bases at J, with 8 bases between the two ends. The CDR3 runs to 14 residues. The CDR3 spells CASSPGTHTDTQYF. The CDR3 DNA reads TGTGCCAGCTCACCAGGGACACACACAGATACGCAGTATTTT.

V is TRBV2 and J is TRBJ2-1; 14 nucleotides align to TRBD2. V lost 6 bases and J lost 7; bases outside the gene matches: 8. The CDR3 consists of 16 residues. In germline, CDR1 is SNHLY, CDR2 FYNNEI. As DNA, the CDR3 is TGTGCCAGCAGCCGACTAGCGGGAGGGTCGGTAAATGAGCAGTTCTTC. Translation: CASSRLAGGSVNEQFF.

The chain has TRBV28 and TRBJ1-2; TRBD1 agrees at 7 bases. This CDR3 comprises 15 residues. Unmatched junction bases numbered 10, after V lost 2 bases and J lost 7 bases. CDR1 and CDR2 (germline): MDHEN, SYDVKM. The CDR3 protein is CASSLGTEGWGGYTF. The DNA for the CDR3 is TGTGCCAGCAGTTTAGGGACAGAGGGATGGGGTGGCTACACCTTC.

The chain employs TRBV7-9 and TRBJ1-1; perhaps TRBD1 as D (5 bases). The CDR3 has 15 residues. V was shortened by 5 bases and J by 4 bases, with 17 bases between the two germline ends. The germline gives CDR1 SEHNR, CDR2 FQNEAQ (reference sequence). The CDR3 region is CASSHATTEATEAFF. The CDR3 nucleotides read TGTGCCAGCAGCCACGCGACGACAGAGGCCACTGAAGCTTTCTTT.

Only a few counts were recorded for this clone. The rearrangement links TRBV4-1 to TRBJ2-5, with 11 bases matching TRBD2. The germline V gene has CDR1 MGHRA and CDR2 YSYEKL. The CDR3 loop spans 16 amino acids. V dropped 4 bases and J dropped 2; count of bases not matched to a gene: 6. The CDR3 sequence: CASSLQVAGGQETQYF. CDR3 bases: TGCGCCAGCAGCCTACAAGTAGCGGGAGGGCAAGAGACCCAGTACTTC.

Comments on this clone: The sample has other DNA sequences that encode this CDR3 too. CDR3 nucleotides: TGCAGCGTGGGTGATCTCTACGAGCAGTACTTC. This encodes CSVGDLYEQYF. The chain couples TRBV29-1 to TRBJ2-7; D not certain. Trimming pared 6 bases from V and 3 bases from J, leaving 9 bases between. The germline CDR1 and CDR2 sequences are SQVTM and ANQGSEA. The CDR3 sequence is 11 residues long.

The CDR3 spells CASSAQGMRSAQPQHF. CDR3 nucleotide sequence: TGTGCCAGTAGTGCACAGGGCATGAGATCCGCGCAGCCCCAGCATTTT. This chain links TRBV19 with TRBJ1-5, with a possible D match to TRBD1 (6 bases). Trimming left V 5 bases short and J 7 bases short, with 21 bases between. Germline CDR1 LNHDA, CDR2 SQIVND (reference sequence). The CDR3 runs to 16 residues.

The chain couples TRBV30 to TRBJ1-1; the D is unclear. V was clipped by 2 bases and J by 6 bases, with 16 bases between them. Germline CDR1 and CDR2: GTSNPN and SVGIG (reference sequence). The CDR3 covers 14 residues. The CDR3: CAWSRQSMIPEAFF. CDR3 nucleotides: TGTGCCTGGAGTCGCCAGAGTATGATCCCTGAAGCTTTCTTT.

The CDR3 loop reads CASSQVEASTQYF. Here the CDR3 DNA reads TGCGCCAGCAGCCAAGTCGAAGCCTCTACGCAGTATTTT. The rearrangement links TRBV4-1 to TRBJ2-3; D not resolved. Trimming stripped 1 base from V and 8 bases from J, with 10 bases between. CDR3 length: 13 residues. CDR1 is MGHRA and CDR2 is YSYEKL in the germline V gene.

The gene calls are TRBV7-9 and TRBJ2-1, with 7 bases lining up with TRBD2. CDR3 size: 15 residues. Unmatched junction bases numbered 7, after V lost 1 base and J lost 7 bases. In germline, CDR1 is SEHNR, CDR2 FQNEAQ (reference sequence). The CDR3 nucleotides are TGTGCCAGCAGCTTAGATTTTGCGGGAGAGAATGAGCAGTTCTTC. Encoded protein: CASSLDFAGENEQFF.

In its sample, this clone was seen many times. The rearrangement uses TRBV30 and TRBJ1-2, with D tentatively TRBD1 (6 bases). This CDR3 spans 16 amino acids. The V gene's germline CDR1 is GTSNPN and CDR2 SVGIG (reference sequence). V lost 2 bases and J 0 bases, leaving 16 bases between the germline ends. The CDR3 loop reads CAWSWGLGPSNYGYTF. In nucleotides, the CDR3 is TGTGCCTGGAGTTGGGGGCTCGGGCCCTCTAACTATGGCTACACCTTC.

The rearrangement uses TRBV6-5 and TRBJ2-7; D is uncertain. Germline loops: CDR1 MNHEY, CDR2 SVGAGI. The CDR3 is 8 amino acids. CDR3 sequence reads: CPLYEQYF. The CDR3 bases are TGTCCCCTCTACGAGCAGTACTTC.

This clone was found a few times. Written as DNA, the CDR3 is TGCGCCAGCAGCCAAGATGGGTCCCCCAGGGATACGCAGTATTTT. Translating gives CASSQDGSPRDTQYF. This chain uses TRBV4-1 with TRBJ2-3; D gene unclear. Germline assignment: CDR1 MGHRA and CDR2 YSYEKL. V was clipped by 0 bases and J by 6 bases, with 13 bases between them. The CDR3 is made up of 15 amino acids.

This clone appeared a few times. The CDR3 DNA follows: TGTGCCAACCACACAGATACGCAGTATTTT. This sequence encodes CANHTDTQYF. This chain links TRBV10-3 with TRBJ2-3; D gene uncertain. Germline V CDR1 and CDR2: ENHRY, SYGVKD. The V and J ends lost 10 bases and 2 bases respectively, with 4 bases between them. The CDR3 sequence is 10 residues long.

The chain has TRBV10-1 and TRBJ1-2, with unresolved D. Trimming took 3 bases from V and 4 from J, leaving 9 bases between them. Germline V gene lookup returns CDR1 WNHNN and CDR2 SYGVQD (reference sequence). The CDR3 runs 13 residues. CDR3 amino acids: CASSDEGGYGYTF. Written as DNA, the CDR3 is TGCGCCAGCAGTGATGAGGGCGGCTATGGCTACACCTTC.

This rearrangement joins TRBV19 to TRBJ1-5; 8 bases agree with TRBD1. J lost 7 bases, V lost 8 bases, and 10 bases had no gene match. This CDR3 region has 14 residues. Germline assignment: CDR1 LNHDA and CDR2 SQIVND (reference sequence). CDR3 loop: CASDRGGVIQPQHF. The CDR3 bases are TGTGCCAGTGACAGGGGAGGGGTAATACAGCCCCAGCATTTT.